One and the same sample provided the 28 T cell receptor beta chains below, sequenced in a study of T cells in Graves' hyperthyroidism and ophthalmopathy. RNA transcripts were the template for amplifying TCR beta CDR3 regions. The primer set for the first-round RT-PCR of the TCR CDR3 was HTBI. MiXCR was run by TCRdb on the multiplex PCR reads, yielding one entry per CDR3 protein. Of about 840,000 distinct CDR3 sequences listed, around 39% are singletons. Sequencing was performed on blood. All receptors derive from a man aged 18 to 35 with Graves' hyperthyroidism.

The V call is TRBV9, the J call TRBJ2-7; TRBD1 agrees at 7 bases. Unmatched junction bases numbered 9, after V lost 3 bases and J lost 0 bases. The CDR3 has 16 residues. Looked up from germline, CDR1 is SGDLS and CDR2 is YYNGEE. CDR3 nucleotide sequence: TGTGCCAGCAGCGCAAATAGCCGGGACAGCTCCTACGAGCAGTACTTC. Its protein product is CASSANSRDSSYEQYF.

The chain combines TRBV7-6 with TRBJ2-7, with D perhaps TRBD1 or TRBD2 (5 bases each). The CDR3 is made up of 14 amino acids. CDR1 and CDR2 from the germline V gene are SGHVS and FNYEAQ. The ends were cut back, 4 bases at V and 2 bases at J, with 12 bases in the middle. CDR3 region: CASSSGPFPYEQYF. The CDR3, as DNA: TGTGCCAGCAGCTCGGGACCCTTTCCCTACGAGCAGTACTTC. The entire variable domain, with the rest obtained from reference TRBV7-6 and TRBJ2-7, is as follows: GAGVSQSPRYKVTKRGQDVALRCDPISGHVSLYWYRQALGQGPEFLTYFNYEAQQDKSGLPNDRFSAERPEGSISTLTIQRTEQRDSAMYRCASSSGPFPYEQYFGPGTRLTVT.

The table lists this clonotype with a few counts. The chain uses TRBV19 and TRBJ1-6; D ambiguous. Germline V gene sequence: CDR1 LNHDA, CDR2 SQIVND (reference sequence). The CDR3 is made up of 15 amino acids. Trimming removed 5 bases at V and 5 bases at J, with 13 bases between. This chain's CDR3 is CASSAFDADNSPLHF. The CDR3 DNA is TGTGCCAGTAGTGCATTCGACGCAGATAATTCACCCCTCCACTTT.

CDR3 nucleotides: TGTGCCAGCAGCCGCTCCCGACTAGCGGGGGGGTATACGCAGTATTTT. The encoded protein is CASSRSRLAGGYTQYF. The chain joins TRBV4-2 to TRBJ2-3; TRBD2 matches at 14 bases. V gave up 4 bases and J gave up 7 bases; unmatched junction bases: 7. The CDR3 consists of 16 residues. CDR1 is LGHNA, CDR2 YNFKEQ, per germline.

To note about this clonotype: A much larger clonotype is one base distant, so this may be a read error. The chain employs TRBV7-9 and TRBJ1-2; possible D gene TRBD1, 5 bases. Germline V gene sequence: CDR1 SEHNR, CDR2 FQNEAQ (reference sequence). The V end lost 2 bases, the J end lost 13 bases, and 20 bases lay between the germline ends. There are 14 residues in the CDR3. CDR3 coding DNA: TGTGCCAGCAGCTTACGGGCGGGGGTCTATGGCCCCACCTTC. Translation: CASSLRAGVYGPTF.

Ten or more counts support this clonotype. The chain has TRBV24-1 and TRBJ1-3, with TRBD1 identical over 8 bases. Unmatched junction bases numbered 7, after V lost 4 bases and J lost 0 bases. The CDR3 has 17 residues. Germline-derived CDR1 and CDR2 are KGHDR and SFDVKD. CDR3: CATSEEGQANSGNTIYF. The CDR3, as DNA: TGTGCCACCAGTGAAGAGGGACAGGCTAACTCTGGAAACACCATATATTTT.

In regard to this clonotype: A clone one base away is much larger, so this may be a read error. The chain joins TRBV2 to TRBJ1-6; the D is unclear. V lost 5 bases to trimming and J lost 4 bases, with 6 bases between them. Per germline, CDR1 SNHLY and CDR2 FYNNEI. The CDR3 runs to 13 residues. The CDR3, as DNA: TGTGCCAGCAGTCATACATATAATTCACCCCTCCACTTT. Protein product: CASSHTYNSPLHF.

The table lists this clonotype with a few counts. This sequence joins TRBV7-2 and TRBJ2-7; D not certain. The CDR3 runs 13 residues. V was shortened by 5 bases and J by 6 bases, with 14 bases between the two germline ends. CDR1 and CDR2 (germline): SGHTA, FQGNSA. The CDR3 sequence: CASSPPNEPEQYF. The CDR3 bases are TGTGCCAGCAGCCCTCCCAATGAACCCGAGCAGTACTTC. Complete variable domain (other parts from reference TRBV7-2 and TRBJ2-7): GAGVSQSPSNKVTEKGKDVELRCDPISGHTALYWYRQSLGQGLEFLIYFQGNSAPDKSGLPSDRFSAERTGGSVSTLTIQRTQQEDSAVYLCASSPPNEPEQYFGPGTRLTVT.

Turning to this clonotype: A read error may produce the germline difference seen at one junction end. In nucleotides, the CDR3 is TGTGCCGGTAGTTTGGGGGAGGGGGCGAGCTCCTACGAGCAGTACTTC. Protein product: CAGSLGEGASSYEQYF. V is TRBV19 and J is TRBJ2-7, with D perhaps matching TRBD1 or TRBD2 (7 bases each). The CDR3 is made up of 16 amino acids. Per germline, CDR1 LNHDA and CDR2 SQIVND (reference sequence). The full variable domain, in which reference TRBV19 and TRBJ2-7 provide the parts outside the CDR3, is DGGITQSPKYLFRKEGQNVTLSCEQNLNHDAMYWYRQDPGQGLRLIYYSQIVNDFQKGDIAEGYSVSREKKESFPLTVTSAQKNPTAFYLCAGSLGEGASSYEQYFGPGTRLTVT.

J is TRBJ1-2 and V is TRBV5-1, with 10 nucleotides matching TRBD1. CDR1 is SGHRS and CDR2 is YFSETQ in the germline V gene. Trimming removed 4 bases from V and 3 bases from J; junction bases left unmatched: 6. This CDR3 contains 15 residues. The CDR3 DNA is TGCGCCAGCAGCATCGGGACAGGGGCTGACTATGGCTACACCTTC. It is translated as CASSIGTGADYGYTF.

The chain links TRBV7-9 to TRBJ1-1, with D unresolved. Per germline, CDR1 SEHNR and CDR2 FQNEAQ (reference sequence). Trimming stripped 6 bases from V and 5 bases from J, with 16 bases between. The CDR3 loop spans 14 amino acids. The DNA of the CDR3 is TGTGCCAGCAGACCCGGACGTGAATGGACTGAAGCTTTCTTT. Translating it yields CASRPGREWTEAFF.

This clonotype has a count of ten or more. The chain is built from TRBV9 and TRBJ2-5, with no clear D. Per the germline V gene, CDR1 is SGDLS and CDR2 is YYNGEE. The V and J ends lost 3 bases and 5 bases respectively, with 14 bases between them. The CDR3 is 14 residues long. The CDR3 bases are TGTGCCAGCAGCGGCCGGACGTTGGAGGAGACCCAGTACTTC. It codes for CASSGRTLEETQYF.

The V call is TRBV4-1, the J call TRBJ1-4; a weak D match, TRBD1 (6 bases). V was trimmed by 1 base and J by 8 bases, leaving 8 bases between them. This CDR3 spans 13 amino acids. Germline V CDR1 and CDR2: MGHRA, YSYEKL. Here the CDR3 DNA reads TGCGCCAGCAGCCAAGTACAGGGAGAAAAACTGTTTTTT. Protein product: CASSQVQGEKLFF.

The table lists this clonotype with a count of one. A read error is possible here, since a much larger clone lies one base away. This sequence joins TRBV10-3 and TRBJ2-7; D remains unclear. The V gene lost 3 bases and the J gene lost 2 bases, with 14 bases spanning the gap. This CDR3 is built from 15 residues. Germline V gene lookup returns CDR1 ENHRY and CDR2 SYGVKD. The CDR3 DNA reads TGTGCCATCAGTGATACAAGAGAAAGCGCCTACGAGCAGTACTTC. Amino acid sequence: CAISDTRESAYEQYF.

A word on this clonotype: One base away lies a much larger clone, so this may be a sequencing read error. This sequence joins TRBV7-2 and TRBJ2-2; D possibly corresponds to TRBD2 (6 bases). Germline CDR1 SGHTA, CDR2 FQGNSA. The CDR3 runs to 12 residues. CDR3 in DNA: TGTGCCAGTATCCGGAACACCGGGGGGCTGTTTTTT. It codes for CASIRNTGGLFF.

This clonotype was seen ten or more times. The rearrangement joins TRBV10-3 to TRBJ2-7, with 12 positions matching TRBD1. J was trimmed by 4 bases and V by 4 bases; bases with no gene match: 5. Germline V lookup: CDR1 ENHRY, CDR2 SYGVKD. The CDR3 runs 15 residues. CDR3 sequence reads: CAISGPGQGAYEQYF. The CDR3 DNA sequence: TGTGCCATCAGTGGACCGGGACAGGGGGCATACGAGCAGTACTTC.

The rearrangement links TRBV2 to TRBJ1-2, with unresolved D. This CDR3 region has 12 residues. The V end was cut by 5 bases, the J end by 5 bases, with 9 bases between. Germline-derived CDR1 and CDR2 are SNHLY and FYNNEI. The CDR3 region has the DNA TGTGCCAGCAGTCCAGCGGGATATGGCTACACCTTC. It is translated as CASSPAGYGYTF.

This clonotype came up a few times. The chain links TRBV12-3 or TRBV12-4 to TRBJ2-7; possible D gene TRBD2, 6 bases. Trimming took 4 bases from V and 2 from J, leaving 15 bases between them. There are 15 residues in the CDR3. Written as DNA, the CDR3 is TGTGCCAGCAGTTCTGCGGGGCTTAGGGCCTACGAGCAGTACTTC. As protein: CASSSAGLRAYEQYF.

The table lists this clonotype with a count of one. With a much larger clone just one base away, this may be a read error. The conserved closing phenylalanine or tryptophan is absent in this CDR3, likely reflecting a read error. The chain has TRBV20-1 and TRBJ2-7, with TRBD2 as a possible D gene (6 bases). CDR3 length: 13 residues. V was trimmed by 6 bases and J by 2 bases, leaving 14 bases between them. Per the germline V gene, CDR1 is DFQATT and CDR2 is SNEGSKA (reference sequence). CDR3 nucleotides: TGCAGTGCCCGTCGGGGGATGGCCTACGAGCAGTACCTC. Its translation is CSARRGMAYEQYL.

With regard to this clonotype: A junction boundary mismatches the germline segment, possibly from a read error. CDR3 bases: TGTGCCGGTAGTACGACCGCCGGGACACATAATCAGTCCCAGCATTTT. As protein: CAGSTTAGTHNQSQHF. The rearrangement joins TRBV19 to TRBJ1-5; weak D call: TRBD1 (6 bases). The CDR3 runs to 16 residues. The germline gives CDR1 LNHDA, CDR2 SQIVND (reference sequence).

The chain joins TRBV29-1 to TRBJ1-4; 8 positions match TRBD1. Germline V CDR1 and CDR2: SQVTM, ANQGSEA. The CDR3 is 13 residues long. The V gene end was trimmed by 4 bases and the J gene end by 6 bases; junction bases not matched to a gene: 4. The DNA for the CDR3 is TGCAGCGTTGGTGACAGGGGCCATGAAAAACTGTTTTTT. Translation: CSVGDRGHEKLFF.

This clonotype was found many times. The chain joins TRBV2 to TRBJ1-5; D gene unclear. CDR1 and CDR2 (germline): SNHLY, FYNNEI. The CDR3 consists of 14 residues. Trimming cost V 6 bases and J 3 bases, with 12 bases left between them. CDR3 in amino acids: CASRDGTSNQPQHF. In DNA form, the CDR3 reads TGTGCCAGCAGGGACGGAACTTCCAATCAGCCCCAGCATTTT.

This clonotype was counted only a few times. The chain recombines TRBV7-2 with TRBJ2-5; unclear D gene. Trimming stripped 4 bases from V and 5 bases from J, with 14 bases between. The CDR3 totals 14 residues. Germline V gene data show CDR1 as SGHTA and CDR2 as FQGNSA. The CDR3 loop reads CASSSDLIRETQYF. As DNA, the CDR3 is TGTGCCAGCAGCTCGGACCTAATAAGGGAGACCCAGTACTTC.

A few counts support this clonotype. CDR3 nucleotides: TGTGCCAGCAGCGCTCCTGGGCGCGGGGGGGCAGCAGAGACCCAGTACTTC. It specifies CASSAPGRGGAAETQYF. This rearrangement joins TRBV9 to TRBJ2-5, with TRBD2 matching over 9 bases. CDR1 is SGDLS, CDR2 YYNGEE, per germline. There are 17 residues in the CDR3. V was clipped by 3 bases and J by 4 bases; unmatched bases: 13.

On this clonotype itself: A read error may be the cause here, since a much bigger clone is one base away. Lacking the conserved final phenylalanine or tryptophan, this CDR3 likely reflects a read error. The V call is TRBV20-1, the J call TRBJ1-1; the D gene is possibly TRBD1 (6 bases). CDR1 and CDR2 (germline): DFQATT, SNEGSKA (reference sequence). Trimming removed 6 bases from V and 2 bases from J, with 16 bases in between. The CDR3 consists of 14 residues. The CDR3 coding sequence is TGCAGTGCAAAGGGGGGACGGGTCAACACTGAAGCTTTCTCT. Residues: CSAKGGRVNTEAFS.

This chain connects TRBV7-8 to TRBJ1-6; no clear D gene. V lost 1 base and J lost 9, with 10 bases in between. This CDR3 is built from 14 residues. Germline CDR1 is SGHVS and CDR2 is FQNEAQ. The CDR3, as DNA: TGTGCCAGCAGCTTAGAGGCAGTAAGTTCACCCCTCCACTTT. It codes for CASSLEAVSSPLHF.

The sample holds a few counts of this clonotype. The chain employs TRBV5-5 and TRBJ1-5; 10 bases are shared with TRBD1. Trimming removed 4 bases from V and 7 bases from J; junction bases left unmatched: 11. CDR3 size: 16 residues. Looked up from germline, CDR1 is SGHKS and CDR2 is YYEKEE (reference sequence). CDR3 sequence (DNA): TGTGCCAGCAGCCCACCCGACAGGGGGCGAAGGCAGCCCCAGCATTTT. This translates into CASSPPDRGRRQPQHF.

The DNA of the CDR3 is TGCGCCAGCAGCTTGGAGGGGCGGGTTTACACTGAAGCTTTCTTT. It yields the protein CASSLEGRVYTEAFF. The chain is built from TRBV5-1 and TRBJ1-1; possible D gene TRBD1, 5 bases. Trimming removed 0 bases at V and 3 bases at J, with 12 bases between. From germline, CDR1 is SGHRS and CDR2 YFSETQ. The CDR3 length is 15 residues.